This T cell receptor (beta chain) was observed in a study of T-cell reconstitution after alpha-beta-depleted transplantation in children. Study results and limitations: Surviving recipient T cells and thymic progenitors underlay high day-60 TCRbeta diversity in some patients. The main origin of T-cell counts and diversity one year after transplant was newly produced T cells.

Ten or more counts support this clonotype. The antigen is undetermined. CDR1 and CDR2 from the germline V gene are SGHRS and YFSETQ. The V end was cut by 0 bases, the J end by 0 bases, with 16 bases between. The CDR3 totals 17 residues. The authors prepared the TCRbeta library with unique molecular identifiers. From the PCR reads, TCRdb called clonotypes with MiXCR, one entry per CDR3 protein. The sample holds hundreds of thousands of distinct CDR3 sequences, about 17% seen once. The sequence was obtained from a male patient between 2 and 10 years old who had a stem cell transplant for acute lymphoblastic leukemia, so the T cells may come from the graft donor. The source material was PBMCs, mostly from graft donor cells, sampled 360 days after TCRalphabeta/CD19-depleted stem cell transplant. V is TRBV5-1 and J is TRBJ2-7; D possibly corresponds to TRBD2 (5 bases). CDR3 in amino acids: CASSLGRGAPSSYEQYF. For the CDR3, the DNA is TGCGCCAGCAGCTTGGGTCGGGGAGCGCCTAGCTCCTACGAGCAGTACTTC.